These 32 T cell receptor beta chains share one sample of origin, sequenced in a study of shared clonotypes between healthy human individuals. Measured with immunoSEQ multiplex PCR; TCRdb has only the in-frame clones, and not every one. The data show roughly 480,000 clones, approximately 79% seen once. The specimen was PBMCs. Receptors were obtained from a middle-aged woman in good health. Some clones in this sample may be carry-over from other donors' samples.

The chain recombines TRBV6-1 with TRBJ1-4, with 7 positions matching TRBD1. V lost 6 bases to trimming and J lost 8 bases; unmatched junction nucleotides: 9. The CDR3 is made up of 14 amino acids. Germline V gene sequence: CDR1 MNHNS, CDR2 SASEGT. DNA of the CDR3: TGTGCCAGCAGGAGACAGGGAGGGGAGGAAAAACTGTTTTTT. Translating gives CASRRQGGEEKLFF.

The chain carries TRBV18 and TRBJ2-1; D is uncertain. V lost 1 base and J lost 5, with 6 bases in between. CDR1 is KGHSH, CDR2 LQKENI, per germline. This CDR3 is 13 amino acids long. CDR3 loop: CASSPQFNNEQFF. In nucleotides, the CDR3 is TGTGCCAGCTCACCACAGTTCAACAATGAGCAGTTCTTC.

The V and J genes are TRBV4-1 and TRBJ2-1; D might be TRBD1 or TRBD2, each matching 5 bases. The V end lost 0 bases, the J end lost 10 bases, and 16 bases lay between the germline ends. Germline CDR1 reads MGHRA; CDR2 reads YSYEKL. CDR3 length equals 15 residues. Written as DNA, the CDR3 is TGCGCCAGCAGCCAAGATCCGGGGCTGGGGCGGGAGCAGTTCTTC. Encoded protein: CASSQDPGLGREQFF.

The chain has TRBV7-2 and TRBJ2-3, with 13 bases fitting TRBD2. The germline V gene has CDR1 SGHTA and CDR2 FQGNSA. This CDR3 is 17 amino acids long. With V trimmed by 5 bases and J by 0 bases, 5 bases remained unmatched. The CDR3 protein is CASSPGLAGTSTDTQYF. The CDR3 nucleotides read TGTGCCAGCAGCCCGGGACTAGCGGGGACTAGCACAGATACGCAGTATTTT.

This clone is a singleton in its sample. The CDR3 is CASSLAETVLGPDTQYF. CDR3 nucleotide sequence: TGCGCCAGCAGCTTGGCCGAAACCGTCCTGGGGCCAGATACGCAGTATTTT. This chain connects TRBV5-1 to TRBJ2-3; perhaps TRBD1 as D (5 bases). CDR1 is SGHRS, CDR2 YFSETQ, per germline. V was cut by 0 bases and J by 4 bases, with 18 bases left in between. CDR3 length: 17 amino acids.

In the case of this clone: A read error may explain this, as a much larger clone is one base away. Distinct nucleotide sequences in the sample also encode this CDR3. CDR3 coding DNA: TGTGCCAGCAGTTTGGGTGAAAAACTGTTTTTT. This codes for CASSLGEKLFF. The gene calls are TRBV28 and TRBJ1-4; D call uncertain. V lost 3 bases, J lost 7 bases, and 3 bases lay in between. CDR1 and CDR2 from the germline V gene are MDHEN and SYDVKM. This CDR3 comprises 11 residues.

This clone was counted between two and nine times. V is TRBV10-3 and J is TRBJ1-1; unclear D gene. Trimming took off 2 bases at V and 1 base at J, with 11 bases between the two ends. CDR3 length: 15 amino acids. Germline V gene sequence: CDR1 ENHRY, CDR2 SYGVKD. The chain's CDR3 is CAISEHDGTNTEAFF. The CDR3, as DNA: TGTGCCATCAGTGAGCACGACGGTACGAACACTGAAGCTTTCTTT.

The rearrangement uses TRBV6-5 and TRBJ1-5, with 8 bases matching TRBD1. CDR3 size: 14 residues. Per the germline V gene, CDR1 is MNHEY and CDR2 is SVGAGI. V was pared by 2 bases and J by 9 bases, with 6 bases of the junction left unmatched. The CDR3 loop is CASSYGTGQGPQHF. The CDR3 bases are TGTGCCAGCAGTTACGGGACAGGCCAAGGGCCCCAGCATTTT.

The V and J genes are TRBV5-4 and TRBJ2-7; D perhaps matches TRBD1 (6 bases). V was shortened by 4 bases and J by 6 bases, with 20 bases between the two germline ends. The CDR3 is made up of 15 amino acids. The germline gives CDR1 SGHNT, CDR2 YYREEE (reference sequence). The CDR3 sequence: CASSTRDTGPLEQYF. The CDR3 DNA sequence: TGTGCCAGCAGCACCCGGGACACGGGTCCCCTCGAGCAGTACTTC.

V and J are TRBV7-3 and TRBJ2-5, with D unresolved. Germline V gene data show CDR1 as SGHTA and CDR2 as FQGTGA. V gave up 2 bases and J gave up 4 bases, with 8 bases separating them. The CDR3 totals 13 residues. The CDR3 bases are TGTGCCAGCAGCTTAGTGGGTTTAGAGACCCAGTACTTC. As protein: CASSLVGLETQYF.

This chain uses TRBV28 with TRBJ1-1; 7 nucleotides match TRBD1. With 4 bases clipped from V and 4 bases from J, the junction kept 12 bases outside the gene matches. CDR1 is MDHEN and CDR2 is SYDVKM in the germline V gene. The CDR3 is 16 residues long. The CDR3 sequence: CASSSDREPLGTEAFF. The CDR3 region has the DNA TGTGCCAGCAGTTCAGACAGGGAGCCGTTGGGCACTGAAGCTTTCTTT.

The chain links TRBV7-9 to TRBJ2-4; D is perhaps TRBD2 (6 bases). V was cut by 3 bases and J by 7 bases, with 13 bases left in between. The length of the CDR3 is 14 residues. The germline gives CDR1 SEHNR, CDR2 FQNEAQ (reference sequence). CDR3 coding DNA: TGTGCCAGCAGCTTTACAGGAGGGGAGAACATTCAGTACTTC. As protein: CASSFTGGENIQYF.

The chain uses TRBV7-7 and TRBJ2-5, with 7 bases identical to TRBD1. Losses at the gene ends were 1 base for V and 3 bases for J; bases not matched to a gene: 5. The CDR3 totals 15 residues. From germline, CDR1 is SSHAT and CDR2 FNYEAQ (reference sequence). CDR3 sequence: CASSLGDREEETQYF. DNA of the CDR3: TGTGCCAGCAGCTTAGGAGACAGGGAAGAAGAGACCCAGTACTTC.

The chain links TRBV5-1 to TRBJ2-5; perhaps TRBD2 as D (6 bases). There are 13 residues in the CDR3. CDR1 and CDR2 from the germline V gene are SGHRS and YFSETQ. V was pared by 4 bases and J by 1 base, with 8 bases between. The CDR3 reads CASSPGSQETQYF. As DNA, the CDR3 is TGCGCCAGCAGCCCCGGGAGCCAAGAGACCCAGTACTTC.

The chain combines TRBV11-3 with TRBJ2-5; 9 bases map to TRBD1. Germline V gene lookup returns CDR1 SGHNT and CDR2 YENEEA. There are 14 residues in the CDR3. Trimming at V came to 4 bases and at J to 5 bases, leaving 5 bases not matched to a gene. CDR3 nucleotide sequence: TGTGCCAGCAGCTGGGGACAGGGACGGGAGACCCAGTACTTC. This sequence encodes CASSWGQGRETQYF.

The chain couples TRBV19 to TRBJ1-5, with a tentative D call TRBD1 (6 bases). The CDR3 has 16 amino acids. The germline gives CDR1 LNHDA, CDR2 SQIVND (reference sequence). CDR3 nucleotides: TGTGGAACTAAATCACAGGGAGCATATAGCAATCAGCCCCAGCATTTT. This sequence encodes CGTKSQGAYSNQPQHF.

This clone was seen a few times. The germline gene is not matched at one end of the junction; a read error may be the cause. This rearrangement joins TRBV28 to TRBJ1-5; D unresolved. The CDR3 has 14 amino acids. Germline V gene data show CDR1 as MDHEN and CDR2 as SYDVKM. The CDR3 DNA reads TGTGCCAGCAGACTGCAGCTCCGGTGGCAGCACCAGCATTTT. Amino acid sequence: CASRLQLRWQHQHF.

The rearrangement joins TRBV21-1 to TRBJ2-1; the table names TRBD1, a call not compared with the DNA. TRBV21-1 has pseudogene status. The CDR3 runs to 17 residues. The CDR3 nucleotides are TGTGCCAGCAGCAAAGTTTCCCCCCATGACAGAGGCAATGAGCAGTTCTTC. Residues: CASSKVSPHDRGNEQFF.

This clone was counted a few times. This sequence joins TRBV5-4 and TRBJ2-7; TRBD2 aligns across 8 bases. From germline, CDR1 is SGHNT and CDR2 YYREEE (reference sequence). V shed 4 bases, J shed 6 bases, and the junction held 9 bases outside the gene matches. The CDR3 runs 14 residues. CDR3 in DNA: TGTGCCAGCAGCCCCCGCGGGAGGCAGGGCGAGCAGTACTTC. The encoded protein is CASSPRGRQGEQYF.

The CDR3 sequence is CSVELTGQGYEQYF. The CDR3 DNA follows: TGCAGCGTTGAACTAACCGGCCAGGGCTACGAGCAGTACTTC. The J gene is TRBJ2-7, the V gene TRBV29-1; D perhaps matches TRBD1 (5 bases). The germline V gene has CDR1 SQVTM and CDR2 ANQGSEA. The CDR3 length is 14 residues. Deletions cut 2 bases from V and 3 bases from J, with 14 bases between.

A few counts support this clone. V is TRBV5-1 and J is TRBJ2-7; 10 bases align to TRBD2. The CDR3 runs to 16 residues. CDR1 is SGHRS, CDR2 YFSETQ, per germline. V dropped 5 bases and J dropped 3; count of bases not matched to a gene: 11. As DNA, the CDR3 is TGCGCCAGCAGTTTACTAAGCGGGAGGGGGTTCTACGAGCAGTACTTC. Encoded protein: CASSLLSGRGFYEQYF.

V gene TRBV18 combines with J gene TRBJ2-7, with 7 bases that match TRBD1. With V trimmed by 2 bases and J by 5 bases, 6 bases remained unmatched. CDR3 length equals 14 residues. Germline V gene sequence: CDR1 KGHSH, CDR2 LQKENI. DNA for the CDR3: TGTGCCAGCTCACCAAACCCGACAGGGAACGAGCAGTACTTC. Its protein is CASSPNPTGNEQYF.

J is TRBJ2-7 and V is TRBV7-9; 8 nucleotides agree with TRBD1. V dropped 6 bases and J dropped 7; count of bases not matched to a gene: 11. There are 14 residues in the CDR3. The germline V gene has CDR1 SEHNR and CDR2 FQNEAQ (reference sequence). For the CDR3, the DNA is TGTGCCAGCAGGAAAACGGGACAGGAGACGGAGCAGTACTTC. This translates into CASRKTGQETEQYF.

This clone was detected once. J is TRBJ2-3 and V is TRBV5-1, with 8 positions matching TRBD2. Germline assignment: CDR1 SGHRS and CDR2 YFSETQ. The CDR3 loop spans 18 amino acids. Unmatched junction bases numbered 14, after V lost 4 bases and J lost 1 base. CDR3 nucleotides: TGCGCCAGCAGCCGCAGCATAATTCAAGCGGGAGGCACAGATACGCAGTATTTT. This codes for CASSRSIIQAGGTDTQYF.

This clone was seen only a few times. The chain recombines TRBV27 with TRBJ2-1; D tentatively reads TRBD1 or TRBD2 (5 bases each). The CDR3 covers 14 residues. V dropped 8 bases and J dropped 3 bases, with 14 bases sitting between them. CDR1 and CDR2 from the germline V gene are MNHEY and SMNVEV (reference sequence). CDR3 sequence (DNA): TGTGCCAGCTGTCGGGACCCCAACTACAATGAGCAGTTCTTC. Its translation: CASCRDPNYNEQFF.

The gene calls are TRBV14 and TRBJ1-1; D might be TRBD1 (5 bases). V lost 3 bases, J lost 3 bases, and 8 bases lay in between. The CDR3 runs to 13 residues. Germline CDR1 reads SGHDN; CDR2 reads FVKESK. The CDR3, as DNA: TGTGCCAGCAGCCAGGGGCTGGACACTGAAGCTTTCTTT. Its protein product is CASSQGLDTEAFF.

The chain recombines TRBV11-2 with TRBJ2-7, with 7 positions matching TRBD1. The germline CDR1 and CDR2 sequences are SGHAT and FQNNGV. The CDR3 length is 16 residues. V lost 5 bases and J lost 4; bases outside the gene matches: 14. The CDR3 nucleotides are TGTGCCAGCAGCCCCCCTAGTGGGACAGCAACTTACGAGCAGTACTTC. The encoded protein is CASSPPSGTATYEQYF.

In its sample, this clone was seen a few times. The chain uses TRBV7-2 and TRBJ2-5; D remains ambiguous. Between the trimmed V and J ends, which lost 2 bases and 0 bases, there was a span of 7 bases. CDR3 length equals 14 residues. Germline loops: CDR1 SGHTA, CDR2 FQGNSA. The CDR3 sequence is CASSLSWYQETQYF. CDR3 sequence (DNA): TGTGCCAGCAGCTTAAGTTGGTACCAAGAGACCCAGTACTTC. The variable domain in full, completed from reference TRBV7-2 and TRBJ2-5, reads GAGVSQSPSNKVTEKGKDVELRCDPISGHTALYWYRQSLGQGLEFLIYFQGNSAPDKSGLPSDRFSAERTGGSVSTLTIQRTQQEDSAVYLCASSLSWYQETQYFGPGTRLLVL.

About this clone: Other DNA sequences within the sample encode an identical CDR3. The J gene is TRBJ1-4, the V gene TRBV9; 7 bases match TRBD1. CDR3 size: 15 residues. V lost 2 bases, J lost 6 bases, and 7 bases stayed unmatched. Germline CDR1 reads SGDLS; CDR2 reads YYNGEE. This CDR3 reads CASSVRTGRDEKLFF. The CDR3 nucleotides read TGTGCCAGCAGCGTGAGGACAGGACGGGATGAAAAACTGTTTTTT. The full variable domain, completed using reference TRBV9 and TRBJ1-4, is DSGVTQTPKHLITATGQRVTLRCSPRSGDLSVYWYQQSLDQGLQFLIQYYNGEERAKGNILERFSAQQFPDLHSELNLSSLELGDSALYFCASSVRTGRDEKLFFGSGTQLSVL.

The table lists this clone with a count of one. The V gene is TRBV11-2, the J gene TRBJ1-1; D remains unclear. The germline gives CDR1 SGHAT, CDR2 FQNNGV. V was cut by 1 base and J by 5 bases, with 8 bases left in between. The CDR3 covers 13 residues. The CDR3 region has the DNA TGTGCCAGCAGCTTAGGGTTGGCGACTGAAGCTTTCTTT. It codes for CASSLGLATEAFF.

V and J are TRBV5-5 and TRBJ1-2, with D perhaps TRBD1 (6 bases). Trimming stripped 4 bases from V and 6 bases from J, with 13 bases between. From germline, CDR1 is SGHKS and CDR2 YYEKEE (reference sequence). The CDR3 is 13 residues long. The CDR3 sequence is CASSAQYRDGYTF. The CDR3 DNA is TGTGCCAGCAGCGCTCAGTACAGGGATGGCTACACCTTC.

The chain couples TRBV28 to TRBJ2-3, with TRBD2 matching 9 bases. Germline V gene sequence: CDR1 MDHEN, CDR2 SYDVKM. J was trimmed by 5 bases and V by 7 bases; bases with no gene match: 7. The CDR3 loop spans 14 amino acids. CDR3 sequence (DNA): TGTGCCAGCACAGGCGGGAGGGCCTTAGATACGCAGTATTTT. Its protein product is CASTGGRALDTQYF.